This T cell receptor (beta chain) was recovered during a study of response to subunit inactivated influenza vaccine. The study's findings and limits: There was a suggestion from the authors that each seasonal influenza vaccination recruits few new T cells.

This CDR3 is built from 12 residues. V was cut by 8 bases and J by 10 bases, with 15 bases left in between. This clonotype was counted many times. Its specificity is unknown. TCRdb analysed the RT-PCR reads with MiXCR anew, one entry per CDR3 protein. The sample holds about 480,000 distinct CDR3 sequences, 10% to 15% seen once. The sequencing used PBMCs from blood, collected 40 to 50 days after vaccination. The source of this sequence is a man aged 50 to 59 who received an inactivated influenza vaccine. The gene calls are TRBV12-3 or TRBV12-4 and TRBJ2-1, with no clear D. The DNA for the CDR3 is TGTGCCAGCCGACCTTCCGCCCCCGAGCAGTTCTTC. Its translation is CASRPSAPEQFF.